This T cell receptor beta chain was identified during a study of T cell changes during pregnancy in multiple sclerosis. Between the trimmed V and J ends, which lost 0 bases and 8 bases, there was a span of 20 bases. Germline CDR1 SGHRS, CDR2 YFSETQ. This CDR3 is 16 amino acids long. Profiling relied on immunoSEQ multiplex PCR, and the TCRdb table lists in-frame clones only, not all of them. The table records about 60,000 clones, roughly 89% of them present only once. The gene calls are TRBV5-1 and TRBJ1-1; TRBD1 is a possible D gene (5 bases). The TCR was taken from a female donor in good health, enrolled as a control in a pregnancy study. The source was CD4+ T cells from peripheral blood mononuclear cells, collected after pregnancy. The CDR3 protein is CASSLASGGVGKEAFF. CDR3 bases: TGCGCCAGCAGCTTGGCTTCGGGGGGTGTGGGAAAAGAAGCTTTCTTT.